Sequencing of this TCR beta chain was carried out in a study of cytomegalovirus exposure and HLA in healthy donors (dated by TCRdb to 2016 to 2017). Background on the whole study: An earlier analysis of 550 to 700 of the donors reported more than 250 Gb of sequence data and 100 million to 130 million unique TCR beta sequences from 150 million to 200 million T cells. An early release covering more than 500 HLA-typed donors comprised around 300 gigabases of sequencing data and 65 million to 100 million unique TCR sequences. The genetic ancestry cluster associated with self-reported Caucasian donors included about four fifths of the 398 genotyped donors. The aim of the study was to test whether cataloging public T cell receptors could identify signatures of past pathogen exposure. Using immunosequencing, the study profiled T cell repertoires from about 610 subjects and related those repertoires to cytomegalovirus serostatus. In addition to the first cohort of around 670 subjects, a separate validation cohort of 120 different subjects was used. High-throughput TCR immunosequencing, statistical association of individual TCRs with disease status, and machine learning were combined to predict cytomegalovirus infection status. In a later analysis, previously published TCR beta repertoires from fewer than 750 donors were re-analyzed and high-resolution HLA genotyping was added so that TCR occurrence patterns could be studied. The later analysis used no new phenotypic data to find candidate immune exposures, relying instead on TCR beta sequences and their occurrence across donors. To decide whether each TCR beta V gene segment behaved as functional or pseudogenic, an earlier analysis of 587 of the donors relied on high-throughput TCR beta sequencing. Donor age, sex, ethnicity and CMV serostatus were compiled together with the repertoire data. In a later genetic analysis, genome-wide SNP genotypes for 398 of the 666 donors were used, and that subset was treated as a discovery cohort. All discovery cohort repertoires had been generated using a single sequencing platform. HLA typing included class I and class II loci at four-digit resolution. Typing coverage varied by locus: about 620-640 donors for A, B, C, DRB1 and DQB1; roughly 520 for DQA1; over 600 for DPA1; roughly 450 for DPB1. Roughly 5 DR-DQ haplotypes were treated as single units for association and clustering because of strong linkage in the cohort. On average, roughly 240,000 unique TCR beta nucleotide sequences were sequenced per donor among 398 genotyped donors of the cohort, with roughly 20% of those sequences being non-productive.

Summary of the overall study and its limitations: Immune exposure information for the cohort was limited to CMV serostatus. In vitro tests confirmed that a few of the cytomegalovirus-associated TCR beta chains recognize cytomegalovirus antigens. The presence/absence analyses assumed that sequencing depth was roughly uniform across donors, and that assumption may not be true. According to a later analysis, TCR association rates differed among HLA loci, with DRB1 alleles showing the most associated TCRs and HLA-C alleles showing the fewest. It was suggested by the authors that the approach could potentially be generalized to other disease states and immunological phenotypes. Correlated functional status among segregating V segments might be attributable to linkage disequilibrium, but an unknown experimental factor could not be ruled out. Assigning TCR associations to individual alleles was difficult when HLA alleles, especially DR and DQ, strongly co-occurred. In both the original and validation cohorts, the classifier was reported to diagnose cytomegalovirus status with high specificity and sensitivity. Because counts were too low, roughly 17 rarely observed V segments, including chromosome 9 orphons, were left out of the earlier analysis of some 640 of the donors. A later analysis associated about 17,000 TCR beta sequences with specific HLA alleles at a false discovery rate of 0.05. Because HLA typing was missing for some donors at each locus, association tests included only the typed subset. In a later analysis, most CMV-associated TCR beta chains were found to appear HLA-restricted, with HLA associations seemingly driven largely by CMV exposure. A later genetic analysis reported fewer N-insertions in productive TCRs among donors in an Asian-associated ancestry cluster than the approximately 670-donor mean. A later genetic analysis associated a missense DCLRE1C variant with V-gene and J-gene trimming of TCR beta chains, and an independent cohort replicated the association. A later analysis found that HLA-associated TCR beta chains were more clonally expanded and had lower generation probabilities than equally common non-associated chains. Because the 87-base-pair reads could not distinguish some IMGT-functional V segments, including TRBV6-2 and TRBV6-3, those segments were excluded. A cluster of highly shared sequence variants was judged likely to be a technical artifact of the sequencing pipeline. A later analysis reported that several top co-occurrence clusters appeared linked to parvovirus B19, influenza, CMV and Epstein-Barr virus. Only TCR beta chains were sequenced in this cohort, and the absence of alpha or paired-chain data limited detectable features. Broadly in line with IMGT annotations, most TCR beta V segments showed up in productive rearrangements about 87% or about 30% of the time in an earlier analysis of about 500 of the donors. The study gave a list of over 150 TCR beta chains associated with cytomegalovirus. A further reported finding was that TCR beta sequences accurately predicted the HLA-A and HLA-B alleles for most subjects in the first cohort. While some public TCRs were present in many individuals, most TCR sequences turned up only very rarely across donors.

The cohort was made up of 666 healthy bone marrow donors. At the time of sampling, all cohort members were nominally healthy, though unrecorded immune exposures were likely present. The donor was CMV seronegative and belonged to the group of several hundred seronegative cohort members. A peripheral blood sample was collected from each donor, and TCR beta sequencing was performed on peripheral blood mononuclear cells. The Qiagen DNeasy Blood Extraction Kit was used to extract genomic DNA from the blood cell samples. From the germline V gene, CDR1 is MNHEY and CDR2 is SVGAGI. The CDR3, from cysteine to phenylalanine, totals 16 residues. The kept DNA is CDR3 alone, 48 bases in frame from the first base. V and J are trimmed by 0 bases and 6 bases, and the gene matches miss 9 bases of the junction. To note about this clone: There is no known antigen for this receptor. Per-nucleotide qualities are absent, and no much larger clonotype sits a single base away.

The library was made by the immunoSEQ multiplex PCR assay. For the multiplex PCR, a mixture combining 60 forward primers for TCR Vbeta segments and 13 reverse primers for TCR Jbeta segments was used. A multiplex PCR assay on genomic DNA amplified the CDR3 region of rearranged TCR beta genes. The amplified TCR beta libraries were sequenced on the Illumina HiSeq System as 87-base-pair reads. The authors processed their data as follows. Across the 640 or so repertoires, a later analysis counted some 81 million unique TCR beta chains, about 10 million of which were shared by at least two donors. Raw reads were error-corrected and collapsed into unique sequences by a nearest-neighbor algorithm in which closely related sequences were merged to remove PCR and sequencing errors. CDR3 sequences were aligned to IMGT reference sequences to assign V, D and J gene segments. Each retained sequence needed at least a six-nucleotide match to both a V gene segment and a J gene segment. Rearrangements were called productive when the CDR3 lacked stop codons and stayed in frame with V and J; all others were non-productive. Following IMGT convention, CDR3 was defined as the stretch from the second conserved V-encoded cysteine to the conserved J-encoded phenylalanine. The earlier analysis of around 640 of the donors excluded sequences that lacked an unambiguous match to a single V gene segment. An earlier analysis of approximately 590 of the donors classified V segments as functional when productive rearrangements were above 56.7% and as segregating when the standard deviation between donors was above 5%. A statistical classification framework was built for diagnosing cytomegalovirus status from the catalog of TCR beta chain sequences. In a later analysis, V and J genes were assigned by comparing TCR nucleotide sequences against IMGT/GENE-DB human TR gene sequences. In a later analysis, CDR3 sequences and most-parsimonious VDJ recombination scenarios were assigned using the TCRdist pipeline. In a later analysis, each TCR beta chain was defined by its CDR3 amino acid sequence together with its V-gene family, and reads lacking a unique V-gene family were excluded. As a way to deal with suspected cross-contamination and a sequencing artifact, a later analysis dropped 640 or so nucleotide sequences that were highly shared and had low generation probability. A later analysis calculated a clonal expansion index for each public chain from normalized within-repertoire ranks of inferred template counts. In a later analysis, generation probabilities were computed with a VDJ recombination model fitted to out-of-frame rearrangements, and the resulting probabilities were checked against IGoR. In a later analysis, TCR-TCR, TCR-HLA and TCR-CMV co-occurrence was scored with hypergeometric tests, and a repertoire-size bias correction was applied to TCR pairs. A later analysis estimated false discovery rates by permuting HLA or CMV assignments 20 times. In a later analysis, co-occurring TCRs were grouped using DBSCAN, and TCRdist sequence similarity was added for clustering within HLA-allele-positive subsets. Repertoires with fewer than 30,000 or more than 120,000 public chains were left out of co-occurrence clustering, as were about five repertoires with anomalous nucleotide sharing. Held by TCRdb, this immuneACCESS table contains in-frame sequences only and omits some clones. Under half of the omission traces to an unresolved V gene where checked; the cause of the rest is unknown. V, J and clone size reflect that table, while D and trimming were determined from the DNA. The sample includes 150,000 to 200,000 clones, with roughly four fifths observed a single time. The top ten clonotypes cover 0.95% to 1.1% of the sample.

Sequencing input: PBMCs. Recombination joined TRBV6-5 with TRBJ2-7; 9 bases in the middle match TRBD1. This receptor was identified in a middle-aged woman in good health and CMV-seronegative. The sequenced DNA is TGTGCCAGCAGTTACTCAAGTACCGGGACAGGGTTCGAGCAGTACTTC. This codes for CASSYSSTGTGFEQYF.